This TCR beta chain was found in a study of shared clonotypes between healthy human individuals. CDR3 length: 15 residues. Looked up from germline, CDR1 is SNHLY and CDR2 is FYNNEI. After removal of 4 bases from V and 6 bases from J, the junction contained 8 bases not matched to a gene. With respect to this clone: Its antigen is not identified.

Sequencing used immunoSEQ multiplex PCR; TCRdb keeps in-frame clones, though not all of them. The data hold over 150,000 clones, with roughly 70% observed a single time. Overall study results and limits: Tissue TCR repertoires likely differ from these blood-only repertoires.

The sequenced sample consisted of memory CD4+ T cells sorted from blood. Stated subset: CD45RA-negative fraction. The gene calls are TRBV2 and TRBJ2-2; 7 nucleotides match TRBD1. This TCR was recovered from a man aged 25-45 years in good health. In DNA, the CDR3 is TGTGCCAGCAGTGTTGACAGGGTGGTCTCCGGGGAGCTGTTTTTT. It specifies CASSVDRVVSGELFF.